One sample yielded the 21 T cell receptor beta chains listed below, sequenced in a study of cytomegalovirus exposure and HLA in healthy donors. The PCR contained 60 Vbeta and 13 Jbeta primers. TCRdb keeps only in-frame clones here, not all; method: immunoSEQ multiplex PCR. Among 150,000 to 200,000 clones listed, 65% to 80% were seen once. The sequenced material came from PBMCs. Source of these receptors: a woman in her 40s in good health and CMV-seropositive.

V usage is TRBV14 and J usage is TRBJ2-5, with 10 bases matching TRBD2. CDR3 size: 17 residues. With V trimmed by 0 bases and J by 2 bases, 6 bases remained unmatched. The germline gives CDR1 SGHDN, CDR2 FVKESK. CDR3 loop: CASSQESPAGGQETQYF. In nucleotides, the CDR3 is TGTGCCAGCAGCCAAGAAAGCCCAGCGGGGGGGCAAGAGACCCAGTACTTC.

This sequence joins TRBV6-5 and TRBJ2-3; 8 bases match TRBD2. Germline CDR1 reads MNHEY; CDR2 reads SVGAGI. The CDR3 length is 14 residues. Germline trimming cut 6 bases from V and 4 bases from J; bases unmatched to any gene: 6. CDR3 nucleotide sequence: TGTGCCAGCAGCTTATCGGGAGGGTCAGATACGCAGTATTTT. Residues: CASSLSGGSDTQYF.

This chain joins TRBV11-3 and TRBJ2-1; possible D gene TRBD2, 5 bases. The CDR3 totals 15 residues. V lost 5 bases, J lost 2 bases, and 13 bases lay in between. Germline V lookup: CDR1 SGHNT, CDR2 YENEEA. This chain's CDR3 is CASSARGLPYNEQFF. The CDR3 DNA reads as TGTGCCAGCAGCGCCAGAGGGCTCCCCTACAATGAGCAGTTCTTC.

This rearrangement joins TRBV6-1 to TRBJ2-4, with D possibly being TRBD2 (6 bases). CDR1 is MNHNS, CDR2 SASEGT, per germline. Trimming took off 8 bases at V and 11 bases at J, with 22 bases between the two ends. The CDR3 sequence is 14 residues long. CDR3 sequence reads: CASLTGEGTSVQYF. The CDR3 DNA reads as TGTGCCAGCCTGACGGGCGAGGGGACTTCGGTTCAGTACTTC.

The V and J genes are TRBV19 and TRBJ2-3; TRBD2 agrees at 7 bases. The junction had 10 bases not matched to a gene; V was cut back by 1 base and J by 0 bases. This CDR3 is 18 amino acids long. Germline V gene lookup returns CDR1 LNHDA and CDR2 SQIVND (reference sequence). The CDR3 DNA is TGTGCCAGTAGTATAGCCAGCCGAGCGGGACCTAGCACAGATACGCAGTATTTT. It translates to CASSIASRAGPSTDTQYF.

The chain links TRBV7-2 to TRBJ2-3; D gene ambiguous. V was cut by 3 bases and J by 3 bases, with 7 bases left in between. The CDR3 runs to 13 residues. Germline V gene lookup returns CDR1 SGHTA and CDR2 FQGNSA. For the CDR3, the DNA is TGTGCCAGCAGCTTGGAGAGGACAGATACGCAGTATTTT. Translating gives CASSLERTDTQYF.

This clone was seen a handful of times. The chain links TRBV6-6 to TRBJ2-3; weak D call: TRBD2 (5 bases). The CDR3 length is 15 residues. With 2 bases removed from V and 2 bases from J, the gap between germline ends came to 11 bases. The V gene's germline CDR1 is MNHNY and CDR2 SVGAGI (reference sequence). The CDR3 reads CASSYPAEYTDTQYF. CDR3 DNA sequence: TGTGCCAGCAGTTACCCAGCGGAGTACACAGATACGCAGTATTTT.

As regards this clone: Germline and junction disagree at one end, which may indicate a read error. The V and J genes are TRBV10-1 and TRBJ2-2, with TRBD2 matching 10 bases. The CDR3 extends over 16 amino acids. The germline V gene has CDR1 WNHNN and CDR2 SYGVQD (reference sequence). The CDR3 DNA reads as TGCGCCAGCAGTGAGGGTAGCGGGGGGAACGCCGGGGAGCTGTTTTTT. Translating it yields CASSEGSGGNAGELFF.

The chain uses TRBV28 and TRBJ1-3, with D maybe TRBD1 (5 bases). This CDR3 contains 14 residues. V lost 3 bases to trimming and J lost 4 bases, with 10 bases between them. Germline V lookup: CDR1 MDHEN, CDR2 SYDVKM. CDR3 protein: CASSFQGSGNTIYF. In DNA form, the CDR3 reads TGTGCCAGCAGTTTCCAGGGAAGCGGAAACACCATATATTTT.

This chain joins TRBV6-5 and TRBJ2-2, with 9 bases identical to TRBD2. Trimming removed 4 bases from V and 5 bases from J; junction bases left unmatched: 8. The CDR3 spans 16 residues. Germline CDR1 MNHEY, CDR2 SVGAGI. In DNA form, the CDR3 reads TGTGCCAGCAGTTCGTCGTATAGCGGGAGAACCGGGGAGCTGTTTTTT. It is translated as CASSSSYSGRTGELFF.

The rearrangement joins TRBV6-5 to TRBJ1-5; 8 nucleotides agree with TRBD1. The V gene's germline CDR1 is MNHEY and CDR2 SVGAGI. The CDR3 is 15 amino acids. V dropped 6 bases and J dropped 3; count of bases not matched to a gene: 7. The CDR3 DNA reads TGTGCCAGCAGCCGCCGGACAGGGATCAATCAGCCCCAGCATTTT. Translating it yields CASSRRTGINQPQHF.

A word on this clone: One end of the junction fails to match germline, which may point to a read error. The chain couples TRBV6-5 to TRBJ2-7; D gene unclear. There are 15 residues in the CDR3. The germline gives CDR1 MNHEY, CDR2 SVGAGI. The CDR3 nucleotides are TGTGCGAGCAAACCTGAGCTATACAGCCGAGCCGAGCAGTACTTC. This translates into CASKPELYSRAEQYF.

The CDR3 DNA follows: TGTGCCAGCAGCTTAGGACTAGCGGGAGAGACCCAGTACTTC. Translated, it gives CASSLGLAGETQYF. The J gene is TRBJ2-5, the V gene TRBV7-2, with TRBD2 identical over 10 bases. The CDR3 sequence is 14 residues long. V was pared by 1 base and J by 4 bases, with 0 bases of the junction left unmatched. Germline V gives CDR1 SGHTA, CDR2 FQGNSA.

The genes are TRBV29-1 and TRBJ1-2; 9 bases line up with TRBD1. The CDR3 is made up of 15 amino acids. After removal of 0 bases from V and 2 bases from J, the junction contained 4 bases not matched to a gene. Germline CDR1 reads SQVTM; CDR2 reads ANQGSEA. The CDR3: CSVEDRDRGNYGYTF. In DNA, the CDR3 is TGCAGCGTTGAAGATCGCGACAGGGGGAACTATGGCTACACCTTC. Full variable domain (outside the CDR3, taken from reference TRBV29-1 and TRBJ1-2): SAVISQKPSRDICQRGTSLTIQCQVDSQVTMMFWYRQQPGQSLTLIATANQGSEATYESGFVIDKFPISRPNLTFSTLTVSNMSPEDSSIYLCSVEDRDRGNYGYTFGSGTRLTVV.

The chain carries TRBV2 and TRBJ2-2; 11 bases fit TRBD2. V lost 6 bases to trimming and J lost 2 bases; unmatched junction nucleotides: 2. Germline CDR1 SNHLY, CDR2 FYNNEI. The CDR3 runs to 15 residues. The CDR3 spells CASRGTSGNTGELFF. CDR3 sequence (DNA): TGTGCCAGCAGGGGGACTAGCGGCAACACCGGGGAGCTGTTTTTT. The whole variable domain, remainder taken from reference TRBV2 and TRBJ2-2, is EPEVTQTPSHQVTQMGQEVILRCVPISNHLYFYWYRQILGQKVEFLVSFYNNEISEKSEIFDDQFSVERPDGSNFTLKIRSTKLEDSAMYFCASRGTSGNTGELFFGEGSRLTVL.

This rearrangement joins TRBV4-1 to TRBJ2-5, with 15 bases identical to TRBD2. The CDR3 contains 15 residues. J gave up 9 bases and V 3 bases, and 5 bases lay outside the gene matches. Germline V gives CDR1 MGHRA, CDR2 YSYEKL. CDR3: CASSQAGLAGGSQYF. The CDR3 region has the DNA TGCGCCAGCAGCCAGGCGGGACTAGCGGGGGGATCCCAGTACTTC.

This sequence joins TRBV7-6 and TRBJ1-2; D possibly corresponds to TRBD1 (6 bases). CDR3 length equals 16 residues. The V end lost 8 bases, the J end lost 4 bases, and 23 bases lay between the germline ends. Germline V CDR1 and CDR2: SGHVS, FNYEAQ. The CDR3 reads CASYNWKARGGYGYTF. The CDR3 DNA reads as TGTGCCAGCTATAATTGGAAGGCCAGGGGTGGCTATGGCTACACCTTC. The full variable domain, with the rest looked up from reference TRBV7-6 and TRBJ1-2, is GAGVSQSPRYKVTKRGQDVALRCDPISGHVSLYWYRQALGQGPEFLTYFNYEAQQDKSGLPNDRFSAERPEGSISTLTIQRTEQRDSAMYRCASYNWKARGGYGYTFGSGTRLTVV.

This chain links TRBV7-9 with TRBJ2-1; 8 bases line up with TRBD2. After removal of 4 bases from V and 0 bases from J, the junction contained 5 bases not matched to a gene. The CDR3 sequence is 16 residues long. Germline CDR1 and CDR2: SEHNR and FQNEAQ (reference sequence). This CDR3 reads CASSSQSGSSYNEQFF. Here the CDR3 DNA reads TGTGCCAGCAGCTCCCAGAGCGGGAGCTCCTACAATGAGCAGTTCTTC.

In the case of this clone: Different DNA sequences within this sample yield the same CDR3. The V call is TRBV30, the J call TRBJ1-4; D is unclear. V was pared by 2 bases and J by 0 bases, with 13 bases between. Germline CDR1 reads GTSNPN; CDR2 reads SVGIG (reference sequence). CDR3 length: 16 residues. The CDR3 loop reads CAWSKGLGTTNEKLFF. CDR3 DNA: TGTGCCTGGAGTAAAGGACTAGGGACAACTAATGAAAAACTGTTTTTT. The full variable domain, in which reference TRBV30 and TRBJ1-4 provide the parts outside the CDR3, is SQTIHQWPATLVQPVGSPLSLECTVEGTSNPNLYWYRQAAGRGLQLLFYSVGIGQISSEVPQNLSASRPQDRQFILSSKKLLLSDSGFYLCAWSKGLGTTNEKLFFGSGTQLSVL.

This clone was seen only a few times. The same CDR3 also results from other DNA sequences found in this sample. The chain uses TRBV6-5 and TRBJ2-5, with 13 bases that match TRBD2. Trimming took 2 bases from V and 5 from J; bases not matched to a gene: 2. The CDR3 extends over 15 amino acids. Looked up from germline, CDR1 is MNHEY and CDR2 is SVGAGI. The CDR3 sequence: CASSYGTSGVETQYF. The CDR3, as DNA: TGTGCCAGCAGTTACGGGACTAGCGGGGTTGAGACCCAGTACTTC.

V and J are TRBV5-6 and TRBJ1-2, with TRBD1 matching over 9 bases. J was trimmed by 7 bases and V by 3 bases; bases with no gene match: 7. The germline gives CDR1 SGHDT, CDR2 YYEEEE. This CDR3 has 14 amino acids. The CDR3 spells CASSSNRGLGGYTF. The CDR3 DNA follows: TGTGCCAGCAGCTCCAACAGGGGGCTAGGTGGCTACACCTTC. The full variable domain, with the rest looked up from reference TRBV5-6 and TRBJ1-2, is DAGVTQSPTHLIKTRGQQVTLRCSPKSGHDTVSWYQQALGQGPQFIFQYYEEEERQRGNFPDRFSGHQFPNYSSELNVNALLLGDSALYLCASSSNRGLGGYTFGSGTRLTVV.